This entry lists 24 T cell receptor beta chains sequenced from one sample in a study of blood T cell repertoires in COVID-19. Generated by immunoSEQ multiplex PCR, the TCRdb table keeps only in-frame clones and is missing some. This sample has 140,000 or so clones, with 60% to 85% found just once. The sample comprised peripheral blood. The receptor source for this set is a woman aged 55-75 years with acute or convalescent COVID-19.

J is TRBJ2-2 and V is TRBV19; 8 positions agree with TRBD1. With 3 bases clipped from V and 1 base from J, the junction kept 1 base outside the gene matches. Germline CDR1 and CDR2: LNHDA and SQIVND (reference sequence). The CDR3 totals 15 residues. In DNA form, the CDR3 reads TGTGCCAGTAGTATCACAGGGGGGAACACCGGGGAGCTGTTTTTT. This gives the protein CASSITGGNTGELFF.

This rearrangement joins TRBV5-8 to TRBJ1-4, with unresolved D. Germline lookup yields CDR1 SGHTS and CDR2 YDEGEE. The CDR3 length is 11 residues. The ends were cut back, 4 bases at V and 8 bases at J, with 6 bases in the middle. Here the CDR3 reads CASSPLEKLFF. In DNA form, the CDR3 reads TGTGCCAGCAGCCCGTTGGAAAAACTGTTTTTT.

This rearrangement joins TRBV30 to TRBJ2-7, with unresolved D. V was pared by 3 bases and J by 2 bases, with 8 bases between. The CDR3 length is 12 residues. Germline assignment: CDR1 GTSNPN and CDR2 SVGIG (reference sequence). The DNA for the CDR3 is TGTGCCTGGAGCCATCCCCCCTACGAGCAGTACTTC. Amino acids: CAWSHPPYEQYF.

The rearrangement uses TRBV6-6 and TRBJ2-1, with D possibly matching TRBD2 (6 bases). V was trimmed by 5 bases and J by 2 bases, leaving 16 bases between them. The germline V gene encodes CDR1 MNHNY and CDR2 SVGAGI (reference sequence). The CDR3 is 16 amino acids. The CDR3 protein is CASSRRTGGPYNEQFF. CDR3 bases: TGTGCCAGCAGTCGACGCACTGGAGGGCCCTACAATGAGCAGTTCTTC.

This clone was recorded only once. The V call is TRBV19, the J call TRBJ1-5; 9 positions agree with TRBD1. The germline V gene has CDR1 LNHDA and CDR2 SQIVND (reference sequence). The J segment lost 0 bases and the V segment lost 9 bases, leaving 6 bases of the junction unmatched. The CDR3 loop spans 15 amino acids. The CDR3 spells CASMGQGYSNQPQHF. As DNA, the CDR3 is TGTGCCAGCATGGGACAGGGATATAGCAATCAGCCCCAGCATTTT. The full variable domain, in which reference TRBV19 and TRBJ1-5 provide the parts outside the CDR3, is DGGITQSPKYLFRKEGQNVTLSCEQNLNHDAMYWYRQDPGQGLRLIYYSQIVNDFQKGDIAEGYSVSREKKESFPLTVTSAQKNPTAFYLCASMGQGYSNQPQHFGDGTRLSIL.

The CDR3 DNA follows: TGTGCCAGTAGATCCGGGACAGAAAACATTCAGTACTTC. This sequence encodes CASRSGTENIQYF. The genes are TRBV19 and TRBJ2-4; 7 nucleotides line up with TRBD1. The junction had 4 bases not matched to a gene; V was cut back by 6 bases and J by 5 bases. The CDR3 runs to 13 residues. Germline values: CDR1 LNHDA, CDR2 SQIVND (reference sequence).

This chain connects TRBV5-1 to TRBJ2-7; 12 bases match TRBD2. The CDR3 spans 15 residues. V was clipped by 4 bases and J by 6 bases; unmatched bases: 8. The germline V gene encodes CDR1 SGHRS and CDR2 YFSETQ. Here the CDR3 DNA reads TGCGCCAGCAGCCATCGACTAGCGGGAGAGGTCGAGCAGTACTTC. Translated, it gives CASSHRLAGEVEQYF.

This sequence joins TRBV14 and TRBJ2-7; D remains unclear. The V and J ends lost 6 bases and 3 bases respectively, with 12 bases between them. The germline V gene encodes CDR1 SGHDN and CDR2 FVKESK. CDR3 length equals 13 residues. CDR3 DNA: TGTGCCAGCAGAGTCTCAGGTGGCTACGAGCAGTACTTC. It yields the protein CASRVSGGYEQYF.

This clone showed up just once. Additional DNA sequences in this sample encode the identical CDR3. The chain links TRBV5-1 to TRBJ2-7; TRBD2 might be the D (5 bases). CDR1 is SGHRS and CDR2 is YFSETQ in the germline V gene. V lost 4 bases, J lost 3 bases, and 11 bases lay in between. The CDR3 sequence is 13 residues long. The CDR3 is CASSLLGDYEQYF. In DNA form, the CDR3 reads TGCGCCAGCAGCCTACTCGGGGACTACGAGCAGTACTTC.

The chain recombines TRBV6-5 with TRBJ1-1; no definite D call. Between the trimmed V and J ends, which lost 1 base and 1 base, there was a span of 13 bases. Germline-derived CDR1 and CDR2 are MNHEY and SVGAGI. The length of the CDR3 is 16 residues. CDR3 residues: CASSYYGYGSNTEAFF. The CDR3 DNA is TGTGCCAGCAGTTACTATGGATACGGGTCGAACACTGAAGCTTTCTTT.

The CDR3 loop is CASSFKGPAGGETQYF. CDR3 nucleotide sequence: TGTGCCAGCAGCTTCAAGGGGCCAGCGGGAGGAGAGACCCAGTACTTC. The chain employs TRBV7-3 and TRBJ2-5; 9 nucleotides line up with TRBD2. Germline V gene data show CDR1 as SGHTA and CDR2 as FQGTGA. There are 16 residues in the CDR3. The ends lost 3 bases at V and 4 bases at J; junction bases unmatched: 9.

The sample holds a few counts of this clone. The rearrangement joins TRBV7-9 to TRBJ1-2, with 8 bases lining up with TRBD1. There are 12 residues in the CDR3. Germline values: CDR1 SEHNR, CDR2 FQNEAQ (reference sequence). Trimming at V came to 5 bases and at J to 9 bases, leaving 5 bases not matched to a gene. The chain's CDR3 is CASSLDRGSYTF. The CDR3, as DNA: TGTGCCAGCAGCCTAGACAGGGGTAGCTACACCTTC.

This chain links TRBV28 with TRBJ2-1; D gene ambiguous. V lost 3 bases and J 4 bases, leaving 10 bases between the germline ends. The germline V gene has CDR1 MDHEN and CDR2 SYDVKM. CDR3 size: 14 residues. The CDR3 spells CASSFGPSYNEQFF. In nucleotides, the CDR3 is TGTGCCAGCAGTTTTGGCCCGTCATACAATGAGCAGTTCTTC. The complete variable domain, with remaining parts taken from reference TRBV28 and TRBJ2-1, reads DVKVTQSSRYLVKRTGEKVFLECVQDMDHENMFWYRQDPGLGLRLIYFSYDVKMKEKGDIPEGYSVSREKKERFSLILESASTNQTSMYLCASSFGPSYNEQFFGPGTRLTVL.

The J gene is TRBJ2-7, the V gene TRBV4-2, with 10 nucleotides matching TRBD1. This CDR3 has 16 residues. J lost 3 bases, V lost 0 bases, and 5 bases had no gene match. Germline CDR1 LGHNA, CDR2 YNFKEQ. CDR3 bases: TGTGCCAGCAGCCAAGATCTGGGACAGGGGATCTACGAGCAGTACTTC. Protein sequence: CASSQDLGQGIYEQYF.

CDR3 nucleotides: TGTGCCAGCAGTTTATTTCCCGGGAGGGTCCGCCTGGAGGAGCAGTACTTC. Protein product: CASSLFPGRVRLEEQYF. The gene calls are TRBV27 and TRBJ2-7; 8 nucleotides line up with TRBD2. This CDR3 spans 17 amino acids. Trimming took 1 base from V and 7 from J; bases not matched to a gene: 15. The V gene's germline CDR1 is MNHEY and CDR2 SMNVEV (reference sequence).

The chain couples TRBV4-2 to TRBJ1-2; tentatively, D is TRBD1 (6 bases). Trimming left V 6 bases short and J 8 bases short, with 25 bases between. Germline values: CDR1 LGHNA, CDR2 YNFKEQ. The CDR3 has 16 amino acids. In nucleotides, the CDR3 is TGTGCCAGCAGTCCGGAGGAACTGACCGGGACACGGGGCTACACCTTC. Its protein product is CASSPEELTGTRGYTF.

This sequence joins TRBV3-1 (or the pseudogene TRBV3-2) and TRBJ1-5; D remains ambiguous. With 1 base removed from V and 5 bases from J, the gap between germline ends came to 15 bases. Germline CDR1 LGHDT, CDR2 YNNKEL (reference sequence). CDR3 length equals 16 residues. CDR3 coding DNA: TGTGCCAGCAGCCAAGCCAGCGGACGGAGGGATCAGCCCCAGCATTTT. It specifies CASSQASGRRDQPQHF.

The chain couples TRBV10-3 to TRBJ2-5; tentative D call: TRBD2 (6 bases). The CDR3 spans 15 residues. The germline V gene has CDR1 ENHRY and CDR2 SYGVKD. V was cut by 0 bases and J by 11 bases, with 19 bases left in between. The CDR3 reads CAISESGLHLGSQYF. The CDR3, as DNA: TGTGCCATCAGTGAGTCGGGACTCCATCTAGGTTCTCAGTACTTC.

The chain is built from TRBV3-1 (or the pseudogene TRBV3-2) and TRBJ2-7, with 7 bases matching TRBD1. V lost 3 bases, J lost 3 bases, and 20 bases stayed unmatched. The CDR3 is 19 amino acids. CDR1 and CDR2 (germline): LGHDT, YNNKEL (reference sequence). The CDR3 DNA follows: TGTGCCAGCAGCCACTCTGTCCGGACAGGCCGCTTGGGTCACTACGAGCAGTACTTC. It is translated as CASSHSVRTGRLGHYEQYF.

The chain combines TRBV28 with TRBJ1-1; weak D call: TRBD1 (5 bases). Trimming pared 5 bases from V and 3 bases from J, leaving 10 bases between. CDR3 length equals 13 residues. Germline CDR1 reads MDHEN; CDR2 reads SYDVKM. The CDR3 DNA reads TGTGCCAGCAGTCCGACAGTTTACACTGAAGCTTTCTTT. Translated: CASSPTVYTEAFF.

This chain uses TRBV9 with TRBJ1-5, with D maybe TRBD1 (5 bases). This CDR3 contains 15 residues. Germline CDR1 is SGDLS and CDR2 is YYNGEE. V lost 3 bases and J lost 5, with 15 bases in between. The DNA of the CDR3 is TGTGCCAGCAGCGAGGCCCCGACAGCATATCAGCCCCAGCATTTT. This encodes CASSEAPTAYQPQHF.

This chain joins TRBV29-1 and TRBJ2-1; 8 positions match TRBD2. The CDR3 is 14 residues long. Germline V lookup: CDR1 SQVTM, CDR2 ANQGSEA. With 3 bases clipped from V and 2 bases from J, the junction kept 3 bases outside the gene matches. The CDR3: CSVDTGRAYNEQFF. The CDR3, as DNA: TGCAGCGTTGATACCGGGAGGGCCTACAATGAGCAGTTCTTC.

The sample holds a few counts of this clone. The chain combines TRBV21-1 with TRBJ1-2; TRBD1, as called in the table, went unchecked against the DNA. TRBV21-1 corresponds to a pseudogene. This CDR3 contains 13 residues. This CDR3 is CASSKGRGLGYTF. CDR3 DNA: TGTGCCAGCAGCAAAGGCAGGGGGCTTGGCTACACCTTC.

A remark on this clone: One end of the junction does not line up with germline, which may come from a read error. The chain joins TRBV6-5 to TRBJ1-3; D gene uncertain. The germline CDR1 and CDR2 sequences are MNHEY and SVGAGI. This CDR3 region has 12 residues. CDR3 DNA sequence: TGTGCCAGCAGTACAGCTGGGAACACCATATATTTT. Its translation is CASSTAGNTIYF.